This T cell receptor beta chain was captured in a study of long-term antiretroviral therapy in people with HIV. Findings of the study overall: Across all time points, the repertoire was dominated by clones that expanded before ART. CDR3 length ranges were narrower in HIV repertoires than in controls. Diversity measured after ART increased yet remained under transplant donor controls.

With regard to this clone: Its matching antigen is unknown. Germline and junction disagree at one end, which may indicate a read error.

There are 17 residues in the CDR3. Per germline, CDR1 SSHAT and CDR2 FNYEAQ (reference sequence). Treated in the United States were all of the participants with HIV. Runs used v3.0 of the immunoSEQ assay and were done at survey level. The table came from immunoSEQ multiplex PCR; TCRdb's copy has only in-frame clones and leaves some out. Counted here are 28,000 or so clones, 80% to 90% occurring once; the ten biggest clones make up 3% to 4%. The chain couples TRBV7-7 to TRBJ2-5, with D tentatively TRBD1 (6 bases). The clonotype comes from a man in his late teens or twenties with HIV. This sample comprised unsorted PBMCs, obtained 0.8 years before starting antiretroviral therapy. As DNA, the CDR3 is TGTGCTAGCAGCTTAGGAAGCACAGGGTGGAACCAAGAGACCCAGTACTTC. Translation gives CASSLGSTGWNQETQYF.